This T cell receptor (beta chain) was documented in a study of cytomegalovirus exposure and HLA in healthy donors. This clone showed up just once. Its specificity is not known. Study findings and constraints: According to an earlier analysis, most TCR beta V segments yielded productive rearrangements about 90% or about 30% of the time. A list of around 150 TCR beta chains associated with cytomegalovirus was given. Accounts indicate the classifier identified cytomegalovirus status with strong specificity and sensitivity.

The CDR3 covers 13 residues. V lost 3 bases and J 5 bases, leaving 8 bases between the germline ends. Germline V gene sequence: CDR1 ENHRY, CDR2 SYGVKD. The PCR ran on 60 Vbeta and 13 Jbeta primers. Per the original data handling: Per a later analysis, the number of unique TCR beta chains was around 80 million, of which 9 million to 14 million were shared. Clones were sequenced by immunoSEQ multiplex PCR, and TCRdb holds only the in-frame ones, with some missing. The V and J calls and the clone size are those of that table, but D and trimming were determined from the DNA. The sample holds about 200,000 clones; about four fifths are singletons and the top ten take approximately 0.4%.

The clonotype was recovered from a male donor in good health and CMV-seropositive. Sequenced material: PBMCs. This chain connects TRBV10-3 to TRBJ1-5; unclear D gene. The CDR3 DNA reads as TGTGCCATCAGTGATAGGGAGGATCAGCCCCAGCATTTT. Protein product: CAISDREDQPQHF.